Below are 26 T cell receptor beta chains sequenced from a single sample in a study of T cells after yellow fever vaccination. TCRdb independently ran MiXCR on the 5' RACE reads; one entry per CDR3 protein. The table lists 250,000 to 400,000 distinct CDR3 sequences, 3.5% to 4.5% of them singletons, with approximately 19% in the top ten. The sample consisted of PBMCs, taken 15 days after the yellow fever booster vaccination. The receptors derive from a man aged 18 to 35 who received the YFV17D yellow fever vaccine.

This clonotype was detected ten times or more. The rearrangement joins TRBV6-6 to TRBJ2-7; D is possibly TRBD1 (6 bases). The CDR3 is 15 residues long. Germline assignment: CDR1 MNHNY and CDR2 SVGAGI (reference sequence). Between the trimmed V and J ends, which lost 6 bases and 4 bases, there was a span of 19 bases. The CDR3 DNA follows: TGTGCCAGCAGACCGATCACAGGGAAGGAGTACGAGCAGTACTTC. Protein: CASRPITGKEYEQYF.

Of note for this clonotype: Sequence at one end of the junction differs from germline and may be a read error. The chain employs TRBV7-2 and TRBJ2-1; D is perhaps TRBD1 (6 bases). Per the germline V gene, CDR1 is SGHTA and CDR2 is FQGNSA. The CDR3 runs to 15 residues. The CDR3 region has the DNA TGTGCCAGAAGCTCCCTGGACAGCTCCTACAATGAGCAGTTCTTC. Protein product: CARSSLDSSYNEQFF.

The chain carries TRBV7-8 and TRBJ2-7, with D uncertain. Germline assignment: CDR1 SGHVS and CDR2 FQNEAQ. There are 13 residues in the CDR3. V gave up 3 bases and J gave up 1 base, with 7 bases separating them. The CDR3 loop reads CASSFRPSYEQYF. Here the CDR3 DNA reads TGTGCCAGCAGCTTTCGCCCTTCCTACGAGCAGTACTTC.

The CDR3 spells CASSRNQAGGPLSEQYF. For the CDR3, the DNA is TGCGCCAGCAGCCGAAACCAAGCGGGGGGCCCCCTAAGCGAGCAGTACTTC. This chain connects TRBV4-1 to TRBJ2-7, with 9 positions matching TRBD2. V shed 4 bases, J shed 6 bases, and the junction held 16 bases outside the gene matches. Germline CDR1 and CDR2: MGHRA and YSYEKL. This CDR3 contains 17 residues.

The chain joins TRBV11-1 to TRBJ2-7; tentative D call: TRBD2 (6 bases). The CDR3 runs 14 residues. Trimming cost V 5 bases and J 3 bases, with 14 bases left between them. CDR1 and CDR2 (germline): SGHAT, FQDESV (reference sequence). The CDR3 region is CASSPTGTLYEQYV. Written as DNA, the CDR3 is TGTGCCAGCAGCCCAACCGGGACTCTCTACGAGCAGTACGTC.

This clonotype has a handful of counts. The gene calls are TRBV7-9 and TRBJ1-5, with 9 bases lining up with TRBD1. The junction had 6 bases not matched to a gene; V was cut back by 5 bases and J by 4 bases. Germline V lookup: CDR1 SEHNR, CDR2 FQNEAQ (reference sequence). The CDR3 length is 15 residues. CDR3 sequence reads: CASSAGQGHNQPQHF. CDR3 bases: TGTGCCAGCAGCGCCGGACAGGGGCATAATCAGCCCCAGCATTTT.

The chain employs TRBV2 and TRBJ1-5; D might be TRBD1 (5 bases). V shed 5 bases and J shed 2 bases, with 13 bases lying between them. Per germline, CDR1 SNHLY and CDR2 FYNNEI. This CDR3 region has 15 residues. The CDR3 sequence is CASSQEGRGNQPQHF. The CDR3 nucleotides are TGTGCCAGCAGTCAGGAGGGCAGGGGCAATCAGCCCCAGCATTTT.

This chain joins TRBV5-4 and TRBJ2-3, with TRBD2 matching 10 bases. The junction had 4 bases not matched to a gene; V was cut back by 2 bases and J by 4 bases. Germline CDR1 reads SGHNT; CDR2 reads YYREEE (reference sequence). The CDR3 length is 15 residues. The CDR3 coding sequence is TGTGCCAGCAGCTTTCGGCTAGCGGGGGCAGATACGCAGTATTTT. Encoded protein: CASSFRLAGADTQYF. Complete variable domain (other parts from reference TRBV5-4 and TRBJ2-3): ETGVTQSPTHLIKTRGQQVTLRCSSQSGHNTVSWYQQALGQGPQFIFQYYREEENGRGNFPPRFSGLQFPNYSSELNVNALELDDSALYLCASSFRLAGADTQYFGPGTRLTVL.

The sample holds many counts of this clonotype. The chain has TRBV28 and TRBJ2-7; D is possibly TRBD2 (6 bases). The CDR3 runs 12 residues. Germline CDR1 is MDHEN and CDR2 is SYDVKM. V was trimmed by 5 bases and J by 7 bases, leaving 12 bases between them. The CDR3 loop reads CASSIPAGEQYV. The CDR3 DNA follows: TGTGCCAGCAGTATACCTGCGGGGGAGCAGTACGTC.

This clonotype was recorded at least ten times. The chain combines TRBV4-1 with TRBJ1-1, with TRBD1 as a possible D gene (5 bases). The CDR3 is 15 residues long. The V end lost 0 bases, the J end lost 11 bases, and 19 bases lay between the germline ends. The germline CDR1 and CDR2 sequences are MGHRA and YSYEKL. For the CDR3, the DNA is TGCGCCAGCAGCCAAGACATAGGGGTCCCCAAAACGGCTTTCTTT. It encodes CASSQDIGVPKTAFF.

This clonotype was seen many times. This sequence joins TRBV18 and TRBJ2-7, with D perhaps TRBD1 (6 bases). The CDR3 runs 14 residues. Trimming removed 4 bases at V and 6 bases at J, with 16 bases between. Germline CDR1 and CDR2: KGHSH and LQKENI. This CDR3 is CASSLLQGPGEQYF. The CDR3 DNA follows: TGTGCCAGCTCACTATTACAGGGTCCGGGCGAGCAGTACTTC.

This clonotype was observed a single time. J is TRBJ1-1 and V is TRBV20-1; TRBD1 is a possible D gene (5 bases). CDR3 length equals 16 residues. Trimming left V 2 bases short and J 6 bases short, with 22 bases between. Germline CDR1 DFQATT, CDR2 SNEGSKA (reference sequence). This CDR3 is CSARSTGTGLVAEAFF. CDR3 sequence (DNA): TGCAGTGCTAGAAGTACCGGGACTGGGTTAGTCGCTGAAGCTTTCTTT.

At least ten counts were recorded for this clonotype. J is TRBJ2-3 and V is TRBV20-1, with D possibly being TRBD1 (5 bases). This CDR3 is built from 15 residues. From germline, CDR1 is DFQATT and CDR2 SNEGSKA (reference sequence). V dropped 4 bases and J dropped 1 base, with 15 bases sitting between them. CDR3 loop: CSATTQGGGTDTQYF. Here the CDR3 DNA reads TGCAGTGCTACGACGCAGGGTGGGGGCACAGATACGCAGTATTTT.

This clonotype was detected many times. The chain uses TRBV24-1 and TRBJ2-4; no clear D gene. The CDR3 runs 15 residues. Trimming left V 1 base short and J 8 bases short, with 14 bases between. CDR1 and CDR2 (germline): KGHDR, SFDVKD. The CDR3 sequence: CATSDFGQRIHIQYF. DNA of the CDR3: TGTGCCACCAGTGATTTCGGCCAGAGGATACACATTCAGTACTTC.

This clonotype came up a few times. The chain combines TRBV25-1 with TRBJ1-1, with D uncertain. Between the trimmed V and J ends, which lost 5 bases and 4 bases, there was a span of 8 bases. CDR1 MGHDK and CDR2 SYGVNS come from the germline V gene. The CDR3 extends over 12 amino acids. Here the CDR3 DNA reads TGTGCCAGCAGTAAGTTGGGCACTGAAGCTTTCTTT. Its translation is CASSKLGTEAFF.

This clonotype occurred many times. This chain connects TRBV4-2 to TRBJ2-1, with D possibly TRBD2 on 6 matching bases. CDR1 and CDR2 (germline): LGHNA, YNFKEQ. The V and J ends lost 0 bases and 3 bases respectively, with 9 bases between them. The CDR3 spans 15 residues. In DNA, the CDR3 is TGTGCCAGCAGCCAAGATGTGGGGGGCTACAATGAGCAGTTCTTC. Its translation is CASSQDVGGYNEQFF.

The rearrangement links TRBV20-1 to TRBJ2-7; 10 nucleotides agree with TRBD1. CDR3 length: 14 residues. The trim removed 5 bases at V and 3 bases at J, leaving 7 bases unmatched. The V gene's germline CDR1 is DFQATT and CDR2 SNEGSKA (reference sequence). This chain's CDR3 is CSALRQGASYEQYF. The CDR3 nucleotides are TGCAGTGCTTTGAGACAGGGGGCCAGCTACGAGCAGTACTTC.

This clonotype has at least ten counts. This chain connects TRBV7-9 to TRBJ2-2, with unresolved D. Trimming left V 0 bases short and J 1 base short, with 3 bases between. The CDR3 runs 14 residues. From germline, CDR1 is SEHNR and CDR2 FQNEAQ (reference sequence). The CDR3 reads CASSLAVNTGELFF. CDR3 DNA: TGTGCCAGCAGCTTAGCAGTGAACACCGGGGAGCTGTTTTTT.

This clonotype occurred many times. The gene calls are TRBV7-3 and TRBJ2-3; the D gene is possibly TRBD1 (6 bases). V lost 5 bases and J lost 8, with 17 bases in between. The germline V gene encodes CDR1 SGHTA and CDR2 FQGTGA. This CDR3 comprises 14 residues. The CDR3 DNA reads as TGTGCCAGCAGCCCCAGGTGGGGGCCTGGTACGCAGTATTTT. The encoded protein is CASSPRWGPGTQYF.

The CDR3 reads CATSDNGQGGETQYF. CDR3 bases: TGTGCCACCAGTGATAATGGACAGGGTGGAGAGACCCAGTACTTC. The V and J genes are TRBV24-1 and TRBJ2-5; 8 bases fit TRBD1. The CDR3 length is 15 residues. The V gene end was trimmed by 3 bases and the J gene end by 4 bases; junction bases not matched to a gene: 6. The germline gives CDR1 KGHDR, CDR2 SFDVKD.

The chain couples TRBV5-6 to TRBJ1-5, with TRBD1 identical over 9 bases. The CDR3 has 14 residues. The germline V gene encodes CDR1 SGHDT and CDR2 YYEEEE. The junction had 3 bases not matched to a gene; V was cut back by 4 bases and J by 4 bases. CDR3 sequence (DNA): TGTGCCAGCAGCGCGGACAGGGGAAATCAGCCCCAGCATTTT. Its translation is CASSADRGNQPQHF.

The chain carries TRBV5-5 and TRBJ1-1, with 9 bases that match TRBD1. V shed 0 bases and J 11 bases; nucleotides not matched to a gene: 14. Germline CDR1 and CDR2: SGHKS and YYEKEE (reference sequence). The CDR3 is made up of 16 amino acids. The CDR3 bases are TGTGCCAGCAGCTTGGCCTTTACAGGGGGCCTCCCCCGGGCTTTCTTT. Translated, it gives CASSLAFTGGLPRAFF.

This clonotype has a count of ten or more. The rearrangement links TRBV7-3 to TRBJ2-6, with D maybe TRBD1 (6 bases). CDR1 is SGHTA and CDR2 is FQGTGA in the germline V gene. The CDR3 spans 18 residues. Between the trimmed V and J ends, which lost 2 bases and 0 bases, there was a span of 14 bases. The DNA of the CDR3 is TGTGCCAGCAGCTTAGTCGCAACAGGGTTCTCTGGGGCCAACGTCCTGACTTTC. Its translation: CASSLVATGFSGANVLTF.

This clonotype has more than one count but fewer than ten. CDR3 nucleotide sequence: TGTGCCACCAGCAGAGATCTTTCACCCCTCCACTTT. As protein: CATSRDLSPLHF. The chain is built from TRBV15 and TRBJ1-6, with D uncertain. V lost 0 bases to trimming and J lost 9 bases, with 3 bases between them. Germline V gives CDR1 LNHNV, CDR2 YYDKDF (reference sequence). The CDR3 has 12 amino acids.

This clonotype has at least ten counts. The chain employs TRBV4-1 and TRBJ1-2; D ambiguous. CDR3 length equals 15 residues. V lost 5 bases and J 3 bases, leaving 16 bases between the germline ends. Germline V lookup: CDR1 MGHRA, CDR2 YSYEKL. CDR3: CASSSIGRTDYGYTF. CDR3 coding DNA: TGCGCCAGCAGCAGCATAGGTCGGACTGACTATGGCTACACCTTC.

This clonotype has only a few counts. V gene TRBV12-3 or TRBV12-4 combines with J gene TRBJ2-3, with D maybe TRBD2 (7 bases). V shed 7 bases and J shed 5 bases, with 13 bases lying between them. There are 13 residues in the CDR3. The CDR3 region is CASTRGAVDTQYF. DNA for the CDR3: TGTGCCAGCACCCGGGGGGCGGTAGATACGCAGTATTTT.